A selection of T cell receptor beta chains follows, all from one sample in a study of tumor-infiltrating lymphocytes in primary liver carcinoma. TCRdb re-analysed the multiplex PCR reads in MiXCR, keeping a single row per CDR3 protein. This sample yields fewer than 350,000 distinct CDR3 sequences, of which less than 70% are seen a single time; roughly 6.5% belongs to the top ten. Sample: peripheral blood. All receptors come from a man aged 40-49 years with primary liver carcinoma and hepatitis B virus infection. Both conserved end residues are part of each CDR3. A D gene is named only where the DNA matches it firmly. Size values are once, few and many counts, or a class for expanded clones, and some rows have none.

J gene | V gene | D gene | clone size | CDR3 protein | CDR3 DNA
TRBJ1-1 | TRBV6-5 | . | . | CASSYSWDGPEAFF | TGTGCCAGCAGTTACTCGTGGGACGGTCCTGAAGCTTTCTTT
TRBJ1-5 | TRBV28 | TRBD1 | many | CASKPRDRGPNQPQHF | TGTGCCAGCAAGCCCCGGGACAGGGGGCCTAATCAGCCCCAGCATTTT
TRBJ2-7 | TRBV30 | TRBD2 | . | CAWSSGWAYEQYF | TGTGCCTGGTCTAGCGGATGGGCCTACGAGCAGTACTTC
TRBJ2-2 | TRBV11-2 | . | . | CARSSTVAIGAGELFF | TGTGCCAGGAGCTCAACTGTCGCCATTGGGGCCGGGGAGCTGTTTTTT
TRBJ2-3 | TRBV11-2 | TRBD2 | many | CASSLVGLAVFTDTQYF | TGTGCCAGCAGCTTAGTAGGACTAGCGGTTTTCACAGATACGCAGTATTTT
TRBJ1-1 | TRBV5-1 | . | . | CASSTWINTEAFF | TGCGCCAGTTCGACATGGATAAACACTGAAGCTTTCTTT
TRBJ2-1 | TRBV7-9 | TRBD2 | once | CASNPPPSGIHNEQFF | TGTGCCAGCAACCCCCCTCCTAGCGGGATTCACAATGAGCAGTTCTTC
TRBJ2-7 | TRBV11-2 | . | . | CAMSTRPGWGEQYF | TGTGCCATGAGCACCCGACCGGGTTGGGGCGAGCAGTACTTC
TRBJ2-1 | TRBV6-5 | TRBD2 | . | CASSYYPTSGRAYYNEQFF | TGTGCCAGCAGTTACTATCCGACTAGCGGGAGGGCTTACTACAATGAGCAGTTCTTC
TRBJ2-3 | TRBV10-3 | TRBD2 | . | CAISDSAGGFDMQYF | TGTGCCATCAGTGACTCAGCGGGAGGGTTCGATATGCAGTATTTT
TRBJ1-2 | TRBV11-1 | . | once | CASSPQSQTSYGYTF | TGTGCCAGCAGCCCCCAATCACAGACTAGCTATGGCTACACCTTC
TRBJ2-2 | TRBV11-2 | TRBD2 | . | CTSSAGTSGDGELFF | TGTACCAGCAGCGCTGGGACTAGCGGAGACGGGGAGCTGTTTTTT
TRBJ2-3 | TRBV4-1 | . | . | CASSQDVGTDTLYF | TGCGCCAGCAGCCAGGATGTTGGCACAGATACGCTGTATTTT
TRBJ2-5 | TRBV7-9 | . | . | CVSSSTAWGETQYF | TGTGTCAGCAGCTCGACAGCCTGGGGGGAGACCCAGTACTTC
TRBJ2-3 | TRBV12-3/TRBV12-4 | . | . | CANSLVDTQYF | TGTGCCAACAGCTTGGTAGATACGCAGTATTTT
TRBJ2-2 | TRBV11-2 | . | . | CASSLRGGVGTGELFF | TGTGCCAGCAGCCTTCGGGGTGGGGTCGGCACCGGGGAGCTGTTTTTT
TRBJ1-3 | TRBV6-6 | . | few | CASSYLSGNTIYF | TGTGCCAGCAGTTACTTATCGGGAAACACCATATATTTT
TRBJ2-7 | TRBV5-4 | TRBD2 | . | CASSPGSGSWSYEHYF | TGTGCCAGCAGCCCCGGGAGCGGGAGCTGGTCCTACGAACACTACTTC
TRBJ2-7 | TRBV6-1 | . | many | CASSEDQGNYYEQYF | TGTGCCAGCAGTGAGGACCAGGGTAATTACTACGAGCAGTACTTC
TRBJ2-5 | TRBV7-9 | TRBD1 | many | CASSPDRTAQYF | TGTGCCAGCAGCCCGGACAGGACAGCCCAGTACTTC
TRBJ1-2 | TRBV28 | . | few | CASSFPQGLYGYTF | TGTGCCAGCAGTTTTCCACAGGGCCTCTATGGCTACACCTTC
TRBJ2-7 | TRBV10-3 | . | few | CAISEPLKSGRDSYEQYF | TGTGCCATCAGTGAGCCCCTTAAGTCGGGACGGGACTCCTACGAGCAGTACTTC
TRBJ2-1 | TRBV6-6 | TRBD2 | . | CARSSPGLAYNELFF | TGTGCCAGAAGTTCACCGGGACTAGCTTACAATGAGCTGTTCTTC
TRBJ2-5 | TRBV24-1 | . | few | CATSVGGDSETQYF | TGTGCCACCAGTGTCGGGGGTGATTCGGAGACCCAGTACTTC
TRBJ2-7 | TRBV11-2 | TRBD2 | . | CASGGASGSYEQYF | TGTGCCAGCGGAGGTGCTAGCGGGAGCTACGAGCAGTACTTC